This T cell receptor beta chain was documented in a study of PD-1 and CTLA-4 blockade in melanoma. V was cut by 3 bases and J by 2 bases, with 14 bases left in between. The CDR3 length is 15 residues. CDR1 and CDR2 from the germline V gene are MNHNS and SASEGT. TCRdb's table, derived via immunoSEQ multiplex PCR, lists solely in-frame clones and lacks some. This repertoire shows approximately 33,000 clones, roughly 90% found once; its top ten account for less than 10%. V gene TRBV6-1 combines with J gene TRBJ2-7, with D perhaps TRBD2 (5 bases). This specimen was CD8+ T cells from peripheral blood, taken from a patient given anti-PD-1 treatment. The TCR originated in a human donor with melanoma. This CDR3 reads CASSDHGGSAYEQYF. CDR3 in DNA: TGTGCCAGCAGTGACCATGGTGGGAGCGCCTACGAGCAGTACTTC.